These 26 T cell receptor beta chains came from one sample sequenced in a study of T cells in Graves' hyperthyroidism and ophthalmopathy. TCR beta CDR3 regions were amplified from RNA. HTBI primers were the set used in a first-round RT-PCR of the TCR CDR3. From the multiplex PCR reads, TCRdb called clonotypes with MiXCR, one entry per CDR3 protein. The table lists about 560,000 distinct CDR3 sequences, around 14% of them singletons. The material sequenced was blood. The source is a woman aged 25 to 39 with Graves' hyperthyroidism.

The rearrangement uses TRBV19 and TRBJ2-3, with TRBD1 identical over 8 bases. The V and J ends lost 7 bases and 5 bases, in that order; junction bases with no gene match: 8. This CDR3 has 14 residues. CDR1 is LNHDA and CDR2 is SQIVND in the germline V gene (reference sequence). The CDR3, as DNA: TGTGCCAGTATGGACAGGGCCGCGATAGATACGCAGTATTTT. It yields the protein CASMDRAAIDTQYF.

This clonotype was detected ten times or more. The CDR3, as DNA: TGTGCCAGCAGCTTTGCAGGGGGCCGCAACCAAGAGACCCAGTACTTC. It encodes CASSFAGGRNQETQYF. The J gene is TRBJ2-5, the V gene TRBV7-2, with 8 nucleotides matching TRBD1. CDR1 SGHTA and CDR2 FQGNSA come from the germline V gene. V lost 3 bases to trimming and J lost 0 bases; unmatched junction nucleotides: 6. The CDR3 spans 16 residues. The variable domain in full, completed from reference TRBV7-2 and TRBJ2-5, reads GAGVSQSPSNKVTEKGKDVELRCDPISGHTALYWYRQSLGQGLEFLIYFQGNSAPDKSGLPSDRFSAERTGGSVSTLTIQRTQQEDSAVYLCASSFAGGRNQETQYFGPGTRLLVL.

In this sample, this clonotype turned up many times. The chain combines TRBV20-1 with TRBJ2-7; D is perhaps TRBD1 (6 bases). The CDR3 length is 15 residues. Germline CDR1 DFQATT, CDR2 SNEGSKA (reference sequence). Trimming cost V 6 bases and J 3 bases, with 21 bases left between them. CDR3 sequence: CSATVWAGESYEQYF. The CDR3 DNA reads TGCAGTGCCACTGTATGGGCAGGGGAAAGCTACGAGCAGTACTTC.

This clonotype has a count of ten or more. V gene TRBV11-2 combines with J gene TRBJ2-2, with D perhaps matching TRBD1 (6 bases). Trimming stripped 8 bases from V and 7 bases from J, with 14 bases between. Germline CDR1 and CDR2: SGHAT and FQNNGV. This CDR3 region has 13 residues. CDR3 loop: CASGVGDIGELFF. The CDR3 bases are TGTGCCAGCGGGGTTGGGGACATCGGGGAGCTGTTTTTT.

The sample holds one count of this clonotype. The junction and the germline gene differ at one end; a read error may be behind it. CDR3 amino acids: CASSSYSGGFAQFF. The CDR3 DNA reads TGTGCCAGCAGCTCATATAGCGGGGGCTTTGCGCAGTTCTTC. The chain couples TRBV5-1 to TRBJ2-1; 9 positions match TRBD2. The germline gives CDR1 SGHRS, CDR2 YFSETQ. This CDR3 region has 14 residues.

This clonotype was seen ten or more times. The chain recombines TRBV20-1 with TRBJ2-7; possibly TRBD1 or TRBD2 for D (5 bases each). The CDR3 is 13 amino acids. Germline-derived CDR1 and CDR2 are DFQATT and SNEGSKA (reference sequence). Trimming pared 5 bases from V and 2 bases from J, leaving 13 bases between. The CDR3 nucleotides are TGCAGTGCTTCCGGGACCAGCGCCTACGAGCAGTACTTC. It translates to CSASGTSAYEQYF.

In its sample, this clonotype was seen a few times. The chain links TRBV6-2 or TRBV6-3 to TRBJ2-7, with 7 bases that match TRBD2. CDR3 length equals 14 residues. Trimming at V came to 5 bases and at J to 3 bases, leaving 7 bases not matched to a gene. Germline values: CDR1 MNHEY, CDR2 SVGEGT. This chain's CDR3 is CASSKLAPYYEQYF. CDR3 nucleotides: TGTGCCAGCAGTAAACTAGCGCCATACTACGAGCAGTACTTC.

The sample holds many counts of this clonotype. CDR3 in amino acids: CASSLANSRETQYF. For the CDR3, the DNA is TGTGCCAGCAGCTTGGCGAACAGTAGGGAGACCCAGTACTTC. The chain has TRBV5-5 and TRBJ2-5; D is unresolved. The CDR3 length is 14 residues. Trimming cost V 0 bases and J 5 bases, with 11 bases left between them. CDR1 SGHKS and CDR2 YYEKEE come from the germline V gene (reference sequence).

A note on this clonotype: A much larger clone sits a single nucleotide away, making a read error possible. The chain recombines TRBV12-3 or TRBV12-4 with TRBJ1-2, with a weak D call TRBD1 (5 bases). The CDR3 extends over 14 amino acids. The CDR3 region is CASRRAGNLYSYTF. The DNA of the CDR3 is TGTGCCAGCAGGAGGGCAGGGAACCTCTATAGCTACACCTTC.

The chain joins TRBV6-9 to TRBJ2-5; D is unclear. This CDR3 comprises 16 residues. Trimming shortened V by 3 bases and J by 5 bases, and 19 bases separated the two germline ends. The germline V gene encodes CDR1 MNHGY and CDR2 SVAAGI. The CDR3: CASSYVSASEVETQYF. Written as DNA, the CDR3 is TGTGCCAGCAGTTACGTGTCAGCCTCTGAGGTGGAGACCCAGTACTTC.

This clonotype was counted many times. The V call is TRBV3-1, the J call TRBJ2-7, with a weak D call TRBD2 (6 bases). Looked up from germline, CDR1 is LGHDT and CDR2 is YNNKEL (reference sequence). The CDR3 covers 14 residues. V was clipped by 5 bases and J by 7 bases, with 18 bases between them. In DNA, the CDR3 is TGTGCCAGCAGCGGCACCGGGACTGTCTTGGAGCAGTACTTC. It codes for CASSGTGTVLEQYF.

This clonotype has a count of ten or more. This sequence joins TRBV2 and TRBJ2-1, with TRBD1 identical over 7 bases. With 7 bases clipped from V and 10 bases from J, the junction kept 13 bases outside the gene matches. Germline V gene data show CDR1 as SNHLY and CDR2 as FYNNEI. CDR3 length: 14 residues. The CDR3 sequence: CASKGGRLAREQFF. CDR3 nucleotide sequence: TGTGCCAGCAAAGGGGGCAGGCTAGCCAGGGAGCAGTTCTTC. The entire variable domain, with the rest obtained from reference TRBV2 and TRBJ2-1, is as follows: EPEVTQTPSHQVTQMGQEVILRCVPISNHLYFYWYRQILGQKVEFLVSFYNNEISEKSEIFDDQFSVERPDGSNFTLKIRSTKLEDSAMYFCASKGGRLAREQFFGPGTRLTVL.

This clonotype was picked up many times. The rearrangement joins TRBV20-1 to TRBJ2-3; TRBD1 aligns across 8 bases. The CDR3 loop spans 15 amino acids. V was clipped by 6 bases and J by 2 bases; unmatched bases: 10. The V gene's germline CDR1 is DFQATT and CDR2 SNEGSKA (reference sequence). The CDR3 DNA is TGCAGTGCCGGGACAGGAAGGACCCCCACAGATACGCAGTATTTT. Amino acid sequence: CSAGTGRTPTDTQYF.

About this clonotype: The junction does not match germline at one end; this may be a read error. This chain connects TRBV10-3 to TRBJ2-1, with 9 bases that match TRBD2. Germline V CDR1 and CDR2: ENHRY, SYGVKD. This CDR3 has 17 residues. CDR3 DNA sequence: TGTGCCATCAGTGGCGGACTAGCGTCGGTCTCCTACAATGAGCAGTCCTTC. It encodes CAISGGLASVSYNEQSF.

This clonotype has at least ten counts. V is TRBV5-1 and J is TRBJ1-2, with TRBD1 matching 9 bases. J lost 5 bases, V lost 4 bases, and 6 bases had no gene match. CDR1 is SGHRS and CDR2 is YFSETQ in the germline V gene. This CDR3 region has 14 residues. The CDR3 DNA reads TGCGCCAGCAGCCAGGGGGGGACAGGGTATGGCTACACCTTC. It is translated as CASSQGGTGYGYTF.

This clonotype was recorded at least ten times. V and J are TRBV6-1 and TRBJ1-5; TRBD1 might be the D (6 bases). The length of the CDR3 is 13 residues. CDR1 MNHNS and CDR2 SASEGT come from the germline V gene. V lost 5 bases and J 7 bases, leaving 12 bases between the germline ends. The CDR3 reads CASSPPQGQPQHF. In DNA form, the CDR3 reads TGTGCCAGCAGTCCCCCCCAGGGGCAGCCCCAGCATTTT.

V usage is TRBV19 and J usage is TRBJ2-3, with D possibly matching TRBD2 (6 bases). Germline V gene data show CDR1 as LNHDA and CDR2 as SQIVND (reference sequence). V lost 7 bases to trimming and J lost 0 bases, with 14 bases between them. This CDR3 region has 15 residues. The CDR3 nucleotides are TGTGCCAGTATCGGAGGGGAGGCGAGCACAGATACGCAGTATTTT. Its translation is CASIGGEASTDTQYF.

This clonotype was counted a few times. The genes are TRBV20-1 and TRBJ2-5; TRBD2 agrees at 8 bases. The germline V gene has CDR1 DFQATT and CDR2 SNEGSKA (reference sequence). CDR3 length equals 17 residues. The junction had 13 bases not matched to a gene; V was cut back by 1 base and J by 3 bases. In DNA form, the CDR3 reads TGCAGTGCTAGAGCTTTTAGCGGGACTCTCTTGGAAGAGACCCAGTACTTC. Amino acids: CSARAFSGTLLEETQYF.

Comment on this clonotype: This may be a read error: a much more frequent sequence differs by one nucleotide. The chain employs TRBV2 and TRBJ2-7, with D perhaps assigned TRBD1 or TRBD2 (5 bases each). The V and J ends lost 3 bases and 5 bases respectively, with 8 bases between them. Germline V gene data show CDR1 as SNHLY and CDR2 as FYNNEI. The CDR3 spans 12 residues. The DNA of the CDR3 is TGTGCCAGCAGTGACTCGGGGCACGAGCAGTACTTC. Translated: CASSDSGHEQYF.

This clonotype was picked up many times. CDR3 sequence (DNA): TGTGCCAGGGTATCTTTACGGACGGTGAAAGAGACCCAGTACTTC. Translated, it gives CARVSLRTVKETQYF. The V gene is TRBV6-1, the J gene TRBJ2-5; D ambiguous. This CDR3 has 15 amino acids. Trimming stripped 9 bases from V and 3 bases from J, with 20 bases between. In germline, CDR1 is MNHNS, CDR2 SASEGT.

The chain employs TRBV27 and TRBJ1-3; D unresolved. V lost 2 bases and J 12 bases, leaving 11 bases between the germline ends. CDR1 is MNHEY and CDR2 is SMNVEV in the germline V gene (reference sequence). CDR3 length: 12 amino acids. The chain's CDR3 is CASSLRFSHIYF. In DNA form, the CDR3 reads TGTGCCAGCAGTTTAAGATTTTCTCACATATATTTT.

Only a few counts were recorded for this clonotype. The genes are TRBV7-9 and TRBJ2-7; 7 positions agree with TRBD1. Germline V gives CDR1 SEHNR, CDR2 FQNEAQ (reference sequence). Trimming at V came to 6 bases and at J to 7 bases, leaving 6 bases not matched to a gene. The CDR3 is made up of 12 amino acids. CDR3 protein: CASRQQGWEQYF. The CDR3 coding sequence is TGTGCCAGCAGGCAACAGGGGTGGGAGCAGTACTTC.

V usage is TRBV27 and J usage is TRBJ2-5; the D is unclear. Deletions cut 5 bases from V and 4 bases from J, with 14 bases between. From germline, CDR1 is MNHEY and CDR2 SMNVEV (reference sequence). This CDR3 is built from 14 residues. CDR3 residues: CASSPRHAGETQYF. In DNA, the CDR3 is TGTGCCAGCAGTCCCCGGCACGCTGGAGAGACCCAGTACTTC.

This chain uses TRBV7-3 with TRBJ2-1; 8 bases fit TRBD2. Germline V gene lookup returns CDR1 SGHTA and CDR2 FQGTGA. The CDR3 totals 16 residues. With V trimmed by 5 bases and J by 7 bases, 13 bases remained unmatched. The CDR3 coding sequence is TGTGCCAGCAGCCGGAGTAGCGGGGCCGATAGTAATGAGCAGTTCTTC. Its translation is CASSRSSGADSNEQFF.

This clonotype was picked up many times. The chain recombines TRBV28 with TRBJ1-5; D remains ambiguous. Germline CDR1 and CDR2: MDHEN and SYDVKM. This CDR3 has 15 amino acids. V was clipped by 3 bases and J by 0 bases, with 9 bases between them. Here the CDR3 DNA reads TGTGCCAGCAGTTTCGTGAACCTTAGCAATCAGCCCCAGCATTTT. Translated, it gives CASSFVNLSNQPQHF.

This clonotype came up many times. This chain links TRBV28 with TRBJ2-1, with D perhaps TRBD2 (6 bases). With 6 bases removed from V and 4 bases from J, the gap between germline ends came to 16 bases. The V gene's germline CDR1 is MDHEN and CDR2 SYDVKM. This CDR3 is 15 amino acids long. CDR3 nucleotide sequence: TGTGCCAGCAGAGAAAGAACACGGGAGTACAATGAGCAGTTCTTC. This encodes CASRERTREYNEQFF.